This T cell receptor beta chain was profiled in a study of neurological immune-mediated disorders. Study-wide results and limits: TCR clonal expansion peaked in HTLV-1-associated myelopathy patients and was lowest in multiple sclerosis patients. It was the repertoires of 18 of 34 multiple sclerosis patients that phylogenetic grouping placed in one related-CDR3 cluster, which is a possible signature.

Time point meaning: longitudinal time-point 2. V trimming: 4 bases; J trimming: 4 bases; junction bases outside the gene matches: 10. The V gene's germline CDR1 is MGHRA and CDR2 YSYEKL. This CDR3 has 15 amino acids. TCRdb independently ran MiXCR on the 5' RACE reads; one entry per CDR3 protein. This sample has about 80,000 distinct CDR3 sequences, with approximately 6% found just once. This clonotype was counted a single time. Its target is unknown. Sequencing used PBMCs. This chain connects TRBV4-1 to TRBJ2-7, with TRBD2 identical over 7 bases. The receptor was isolated from a woman aged 60-70 years with multiple sclerosis. The CDR3 DNA is TGCGCCAGCAGCCGCCTGATGGGGGGGTGGTACGAGCAGTACTTC. Translating gives CASSRLMGGWYEQYF.